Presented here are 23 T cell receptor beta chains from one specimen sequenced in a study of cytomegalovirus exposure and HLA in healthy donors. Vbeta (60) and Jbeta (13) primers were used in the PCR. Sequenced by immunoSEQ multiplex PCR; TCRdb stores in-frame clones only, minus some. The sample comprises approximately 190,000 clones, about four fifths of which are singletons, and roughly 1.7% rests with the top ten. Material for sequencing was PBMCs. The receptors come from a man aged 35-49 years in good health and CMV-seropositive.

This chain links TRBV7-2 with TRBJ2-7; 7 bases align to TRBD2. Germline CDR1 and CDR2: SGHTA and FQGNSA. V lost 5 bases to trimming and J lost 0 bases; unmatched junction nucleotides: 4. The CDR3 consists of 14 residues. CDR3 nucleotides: TGTGCCAGCAGCAAGGGAGGGATCTCCTACGAGCAGTACTTC. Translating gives CASSKGGISYEQYF.

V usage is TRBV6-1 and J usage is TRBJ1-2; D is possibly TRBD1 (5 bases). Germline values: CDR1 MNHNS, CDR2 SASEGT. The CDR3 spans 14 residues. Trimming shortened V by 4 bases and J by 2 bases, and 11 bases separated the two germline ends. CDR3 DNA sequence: TGTGCCAGCAGTGTACCTGGGGCCAACTATGGCTACACCTTC. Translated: CASSVPGANYGYTF.

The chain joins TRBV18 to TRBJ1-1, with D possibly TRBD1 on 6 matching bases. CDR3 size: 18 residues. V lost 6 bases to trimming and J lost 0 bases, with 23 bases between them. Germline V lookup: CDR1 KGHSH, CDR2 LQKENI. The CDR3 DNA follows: TGTGCCAGCTCTCGGTCCGGGGACATCAGTGCCGTGAACACTGAAGCTTTCTTT. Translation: CASSRSGDISAVNTEAFF.

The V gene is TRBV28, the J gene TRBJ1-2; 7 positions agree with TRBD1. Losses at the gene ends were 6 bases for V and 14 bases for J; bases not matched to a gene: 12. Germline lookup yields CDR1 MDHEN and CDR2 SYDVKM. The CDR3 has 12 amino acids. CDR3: CASRRGPSPHTF. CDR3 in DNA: TGTGCCAGCAGGAGGGGGCCCTCTCCTCATACCTTC.

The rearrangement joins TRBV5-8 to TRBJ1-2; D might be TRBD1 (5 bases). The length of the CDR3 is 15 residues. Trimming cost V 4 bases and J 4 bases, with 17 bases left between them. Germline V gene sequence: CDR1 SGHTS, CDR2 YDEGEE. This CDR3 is CASSMGLASGYGYTF. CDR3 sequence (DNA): TGTGCCAGCAGCATGGGACTCGCTTCGGGCTATGGCTACACCTTC. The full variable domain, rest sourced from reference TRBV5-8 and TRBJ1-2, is EAGVTQSPTHLIKTRGQQATLRCSPISGHTSVYWYQQALGLGLQFLLWYDEGEERNRGNFPPRFSGRQFPNYSSELNVNALELEDSALYLCASSMGLASGYGYTFGSGTRLTVV.

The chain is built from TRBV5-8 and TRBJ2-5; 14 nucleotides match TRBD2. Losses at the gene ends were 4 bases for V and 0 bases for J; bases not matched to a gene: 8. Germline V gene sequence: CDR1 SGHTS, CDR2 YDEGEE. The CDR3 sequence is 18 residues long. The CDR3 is CASSPTGTSGGNQETQYF. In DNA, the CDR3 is TGTGCCAGCAGCCCCACAGGGACTAGCGGGGGCAACCAAGAGACCCAGTACTTC.

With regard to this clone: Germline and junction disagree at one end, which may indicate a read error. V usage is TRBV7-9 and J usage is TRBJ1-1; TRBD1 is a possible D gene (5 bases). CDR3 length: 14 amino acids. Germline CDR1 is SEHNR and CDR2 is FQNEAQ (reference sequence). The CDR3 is CSSSLHTGNTEAFF. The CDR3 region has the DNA TGTTCCAGCAGCTTGCACACAGGGAACACTGAAGCTTTCTTT.

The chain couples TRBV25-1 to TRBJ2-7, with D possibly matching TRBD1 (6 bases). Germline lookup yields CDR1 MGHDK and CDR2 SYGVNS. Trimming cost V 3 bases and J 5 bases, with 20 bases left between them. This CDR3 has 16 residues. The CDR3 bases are TGTGCCAGCAGTGACACCACAGGGCGTATCAACCACGAGCAGTACTTC. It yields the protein CASSDTTGRINHEQYF.

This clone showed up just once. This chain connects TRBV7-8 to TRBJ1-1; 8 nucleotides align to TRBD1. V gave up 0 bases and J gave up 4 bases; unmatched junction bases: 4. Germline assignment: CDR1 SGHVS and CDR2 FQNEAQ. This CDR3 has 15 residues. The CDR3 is CASSLARTGGTEAFF. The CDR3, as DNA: TGTGCCAGCAGCTTAGCACGCACAGGGGGCACTGAAGCTTTCTTT.

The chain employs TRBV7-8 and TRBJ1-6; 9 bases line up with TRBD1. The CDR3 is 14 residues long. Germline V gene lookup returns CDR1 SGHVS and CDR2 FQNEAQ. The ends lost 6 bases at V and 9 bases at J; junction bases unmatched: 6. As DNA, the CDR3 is TGTGCCAGCAGGCGGGACAGGGTTACTTCACCCCTCCACTTT. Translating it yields CASRRDRVTSPLHF.

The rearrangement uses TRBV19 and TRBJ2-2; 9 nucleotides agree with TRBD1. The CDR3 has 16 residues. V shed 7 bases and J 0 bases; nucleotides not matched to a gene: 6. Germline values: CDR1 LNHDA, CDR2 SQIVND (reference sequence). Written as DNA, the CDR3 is TGTGCCAGTAAGAGACAGGGGGGAACGAACACCGGGGAGCTGTTTTTT. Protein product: CASKRQGGTNTGELFF.

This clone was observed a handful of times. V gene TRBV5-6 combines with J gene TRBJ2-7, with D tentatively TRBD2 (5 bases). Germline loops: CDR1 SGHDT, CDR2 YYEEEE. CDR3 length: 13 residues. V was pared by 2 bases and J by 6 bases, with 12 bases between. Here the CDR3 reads CASSFSPAGEQYF. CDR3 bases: TGTGCCAGCAGCTTCTCCCCCGCGGGCGAGCAGTACTTC.

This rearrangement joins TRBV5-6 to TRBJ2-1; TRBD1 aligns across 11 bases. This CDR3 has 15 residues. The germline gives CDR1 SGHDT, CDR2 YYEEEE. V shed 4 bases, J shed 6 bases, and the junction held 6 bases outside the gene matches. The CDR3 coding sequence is TGTGCCAGCAGCCCGGGGGGACAGGGGGTCAATGAGCAGTTCTTC. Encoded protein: CASSPGGQGVNEQFF.

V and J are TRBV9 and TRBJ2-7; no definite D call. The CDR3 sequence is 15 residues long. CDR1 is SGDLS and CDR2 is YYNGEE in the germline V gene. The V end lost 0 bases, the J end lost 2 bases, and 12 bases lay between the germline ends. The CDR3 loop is CASSVGAGLTYEQYF. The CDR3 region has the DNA TGTGCCAGCAGCGTAGGGGCAGGCCTCACCTACGAGCAGTACTTC.

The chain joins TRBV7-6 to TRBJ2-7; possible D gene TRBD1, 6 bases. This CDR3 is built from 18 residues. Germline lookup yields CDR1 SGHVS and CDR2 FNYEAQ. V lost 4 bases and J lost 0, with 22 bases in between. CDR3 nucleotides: TGTGCCAGCAGCTCTCCTTATTCAGGACAGAAAAGCTCCTACGAGCAGTACTTC. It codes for CASSSPYSGQKSSYEQYF.

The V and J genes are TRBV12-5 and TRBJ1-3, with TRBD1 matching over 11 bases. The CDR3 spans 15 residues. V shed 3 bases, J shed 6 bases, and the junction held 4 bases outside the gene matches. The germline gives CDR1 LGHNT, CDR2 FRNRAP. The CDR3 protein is CASGFGGQGANTIYF. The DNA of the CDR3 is TGTGCTAGTGGTTTTGGCGGACAGGGGGCAAACACCATATATTTT.

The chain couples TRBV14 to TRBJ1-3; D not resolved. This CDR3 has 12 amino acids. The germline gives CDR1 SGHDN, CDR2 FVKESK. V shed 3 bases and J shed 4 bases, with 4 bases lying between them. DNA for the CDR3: TGTGCCAGCAGCCAGAGGGGAAACACCATATATTTT. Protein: CASSQRGNTIYF. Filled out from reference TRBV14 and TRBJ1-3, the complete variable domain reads EAGVTQFPSHSVIEKGQTVTLRCDPISGHDNLYWYRRVMGKEIKFLLHFVKESKQDESGMPNNRFLAERTGGTYSTLKVQPAELEDSGVYFCASSQRGNTIYFGEGSWLTVV.

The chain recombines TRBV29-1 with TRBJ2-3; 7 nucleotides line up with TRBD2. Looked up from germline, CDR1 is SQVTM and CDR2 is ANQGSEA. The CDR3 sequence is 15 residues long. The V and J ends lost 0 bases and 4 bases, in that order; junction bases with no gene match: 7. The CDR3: CSVEDIRGRADTQYF. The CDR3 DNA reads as TGCAGCGTTGAAGATATCCGGGGGAGGGCAGATACGCAGTATTTT.

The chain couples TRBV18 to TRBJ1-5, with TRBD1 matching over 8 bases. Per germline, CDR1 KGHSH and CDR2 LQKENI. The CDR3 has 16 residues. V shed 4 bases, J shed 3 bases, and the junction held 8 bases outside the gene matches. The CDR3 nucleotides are TGTGCCAGCTCACACCGACAGGGGTTTGACAATCAGCCCCAGCATTTT. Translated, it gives CASSHRQGFDNQPQHF. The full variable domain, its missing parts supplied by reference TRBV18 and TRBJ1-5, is NAGVMQNPRHLVRRRGQEARLRCSPMKGHSHVYWYRQLPEEGLKFMVYLQKENIIDESGMPKERFSAEFPKEGPSILRIQQVVRGDSAAYFCASSHRQGFDNQPQHFGDGTRLSIL.

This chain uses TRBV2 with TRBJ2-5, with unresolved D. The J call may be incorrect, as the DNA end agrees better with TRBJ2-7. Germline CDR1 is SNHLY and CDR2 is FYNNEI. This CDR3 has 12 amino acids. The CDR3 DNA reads TGTGCCAGCAGTGACAGAGACTACGAGCAGTACTTC. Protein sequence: CASSDRDYEQYF.

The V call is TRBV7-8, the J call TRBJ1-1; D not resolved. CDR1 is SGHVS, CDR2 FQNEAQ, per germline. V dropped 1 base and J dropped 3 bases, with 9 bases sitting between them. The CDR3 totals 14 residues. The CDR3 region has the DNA TGTGCCAGCAGCTTAGGACTTATAGACACTGAAGCTTTCTTT. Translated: CASSLGLIDTEAFF.

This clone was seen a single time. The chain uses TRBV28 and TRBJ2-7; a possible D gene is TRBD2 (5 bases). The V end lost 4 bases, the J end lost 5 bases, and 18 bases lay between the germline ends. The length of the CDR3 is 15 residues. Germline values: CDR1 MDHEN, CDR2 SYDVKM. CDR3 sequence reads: CASSSPAAGFHEQYF. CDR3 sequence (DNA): TGTGCCAGCAGTTCCCCTGCCGCGGGTTTCCACGAGCAGTACTTC.

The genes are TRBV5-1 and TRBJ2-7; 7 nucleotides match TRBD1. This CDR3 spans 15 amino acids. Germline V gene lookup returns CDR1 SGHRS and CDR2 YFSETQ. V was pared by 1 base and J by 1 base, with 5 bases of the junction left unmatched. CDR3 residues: CASSLSGTESYEQYF. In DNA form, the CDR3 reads TGCGCCAGCAGCTTGAGTGGGACAGAGTCCTACGAGCAGTACTTC.